The source of this TCR beta chain is a study of cytomegalovirus exposure and HLA in healthy donors (dated by TCRdb to 2017 to 2019). Regarding the complete study: In an earlier analysis of approximately 640 of the donors, approximately 300 Gb of sequence data and some 100 million unique TCR beta sequences from about 190 million T cells were reported. Among roughly 400 genotyped donors of the cohort, an average of about 240,000 unique TCR beta nucleotide sequences were sequenced per donor, about a sixth of them non-productive. All discovery cohort repertoires had been generated using a single sequencing platform. Four to six DR-DQ haplotypes were handled as single units for association and clustering, since linkage in the cohort was strong. Donor age, sex, ethnicity and CMV serostatus were collected together with the repertoire data. Of the approximately 400 genotyped donors, 65% to 90% fell in the genetic ancestry cluster associated with self-reported Caucasian donors. In addition to the first cohort of roughly 670 subjects, a separate validation cohort of around 110 different subjects was used. HLA typing covered class I and class II loci at four-digit resolution. The later analysis used no new phenotypic data to find candidate immune exposures, relying instead on TCR beta sequences and their occurrence across donors. An earlier analysis of fewer than 750 of the donors used high-throughput TCR beta sequencing to judge whether each TCR beta V gene segment behaved as functional or pseudogenic. Typing coverage differed by locus: A, B, C, DRB1 and DQB1 were typed in roughly 620-640 donors, DQA1 in 500 to 550, DPA1 in some 600, and DPB1 in 472. Roughly 320 gigabases of sequencing data and 70 million to 100 million unique TCR sequences made up an early release that covered over 550 HLA-typed donors. A later genetic analysis used genome-wide SNP genotypes for 398 of the 666 donors, treating that subset as a discovery cohort. Using immunosequencing, the study profiled T cell repertoires from roughly 650 subjects and related those repertoires to cytomegalovirus serostatus. The study combined high-throughput TCR immunosequencing, statistical association of individual TCRs with disease status, and machine learning to predict cytomegalovirus infection status. The study was designed to test whether signatures of past pathogen exposure could be identified by cataloging public T cell receptors. To study patterns of TCR occurrence, a later analysis re-analyzed previously published TCR beta repertoires from 700 or so donors and added high-resolution HLA genotyping.

In total, more than 500 healthy bone marrow donors made up the cohort. At the time of sampling, all cohort members were nominally healthy, though unrecorded immune exposures were likely present. The donor tested CMV seronegative, placing the donor among the roughly 400 seronegative members of the cohort. A peripheral blood sample was provided by each donor, and peripheral blood mononuclear cells were used for TCR beta sequencing. Genomic DNA was extracted from the blood cell samples with the Qiagen DNeasy Blood Extraction Kit. Per the germline V gene (reference sequence), GTSNPN is the CDR1 and SVGIG is the CDR2. From the cysteine through the phenylalanine, the CDR3 covers 15 amino acids. Of the read, only the CDR3 DNA is kept; its 45 bases are in frame from base 1. The V end gives up 4 bases and the J end 0 bases, leaving 2 bases in the junction not matched to a gene. Overall study results and their limits: A further reported finding was that TCR beta sequences accurately predicted the HLA-A and HLA-B alleles for most subjects in the first cohort. In a later analysis, most CMV-associated TCR beta chains were found to appear HLA-restricted, with HLA associations seemingly driven largely by CMV exposure. Roughly uniform sequencing depth across donors was assumed in presence/absence analyses, although this assumption may not hold. According to a later analysis, TCR association rates differed among HLA loci, with DRB1 alleles showing the most associated TCRs and HLA-C alleles showing the fewest. Across donors, most TCR sequences were observed very rarely, whereas some public TCRs were present in many individuals. At a false discovery rate of 0.05, a later analysis linked around 17,000 TCR beta sequences to specific HLA alleles. For the cohort, immune exposure information was limited to CMV serostatus. A later analysis reported that several top co-occurrence clusters appeared linked to parvovirus B19, influenza, CMV and Epstein-Barr virus. In both the original and validation cohorts, the classifier was reported to diagnose cytomegalovirus status with high specificity and sensitivity. In vitro tests confirmed that a few of the cytomegalovirus-associated TCR beta chains recognize cytomegalovirus antigens. Some IMGT-functional V segments, including TRBV6-2 and TRBV6-3, could not be distinguished by the 87-base-pair reads and were therefore excluded. In an earlier analysis of some 540 of the donors, most TCR beta V segments appeared in productive rearrangements about 87% or about 30% of the time, broadly matching IMGT annotations. The authors suggested that the approach could potentially be generalized to other disease states and immunological phenotypes. In a later analysis, HLA-associated TCR beta chains were found to be more clonally expanded and to have lower generation probabilities than equally common non-associated chains. Because counts were too low, roughly 17 rarely observed V segments, including chromosome 9 orphons, were left out of the earlier analysis of some 600 of the donors. The study gave a list of roughly 150 TCR beta chains associated with cytomegalovirus. According to a later genetic analysis, donors in an Asian-associated ancestry cluster had fewer N-insertions in productive TCRs than the roughly 700-donor mean. Correlated functional status among segregating V segments might be attributable to linkage disequilibrium, but an unknown experimental factor could not be ruled out. A later genetic analysis associated a missense DCLRE1C variant with V-gene and J-gene trimming of TCR beta chains, and an independent cohort replicated the association. Assigning TCR associations to individual alleles was difficult when HLA alleles, especially DR and DQ, strongly co-occurred. In this cohort, only TCR beta chains were sequenced, and detectable features were limited by the absence of alpha or paired-chain data. A group of highly shared sequence variants was considered likely to be a technical artifact of the sequencing pipeline. Because HLA typing was unavailable for some donors at each locus, only the typed subset was used in association tests.

A few counts support this clone. Its specific antigen is unknown. No quality values exist for individual bases; no much larger clone is one base distant. The method was the immunoSEQ multiplex PCR assay. For the multiplex PCR, a mixture combining 60 forward primers for TCR Vbeta segments and 13 reverse primers for TCR Jbeta segments was used. Amplification of the CDR3 region of rearranged TCR beta genes was performed with a multiplex PCR assay on genomic DNA. The Illumina HiSeq System was used to sequence the amplified TCR beta libraries as 87-base-pair reads. In the authors' own workflow: In a later analysis, tens of millions of unique TCR beta chains were counted across the approximately 620 repertoires, and roughly 11 million of these chains were shared by at least two donors. Raw reads were error-corrected and collapsed into unique sequences with a nearest-neighbor algorithm that merged closely related sequences to remove PCR and sequencing errors. Alignment of CDR3 sequences to IMGT reference sequences was used to assign V, D and J gene segments. For a sequence to be retained, a match of at least six nucleotides to both a V gene segment and a J gene segment was required. A rearrangement was called productive if the CDR3 had no stop codons and remained in frame with V and J, and every other rearrangement was called non-productive. CDR3 was defined by IMGT convention, running from the second conserved V-encoded cysteine to the conserved J-encoded phenylalanine. The earlier analysis of some 600 of the donors excluded sequences that lacked an unambiguous match to a single V gene segment. An earlier analysis of some 610 of the donors called V segments functional above 56.7% productive rearrangements and segregating when the between-donor standard deviation exceeded 5%. To diagnose cytomegalovirus status from the catalog of TCR beta chain sequences, a statistical classification framework was built. In a later analysis, TCR nucleotide sequences were compared against IMGT/GENE-DB human TR gene sequences so that V and J genes could be assigned. Using the TCRdist pipeline, a later analysis assigned CDR3 sequences along with most-parsimonious VDJ recombination scenarios. In a later analysis, every TCR beta chain was defined by the combination of its CDR3 amino acid sequence and its V-gene family, and reads without a unique V-gene family were dropped. A later analysis removed 592 highly shared, low-generation-probability nucleotide sequences to deal with suspected cross-contamination and a sequencing artifact. A later analysis calculated a clonal expansion index for each public chain from normalized within-repertoire ranks of inferred template counts. In a later analysis, generation probabilities were computed with a VDJ recombination model fitted to out-of-frame rearrangements, and the resulting probabilities were checked against IGoR. A later analysis scored TCR-TCR, TCR-HLA and TCR-CMV co-occurrence with hypergeometric tests, applying a repertoire-size bias correction to TCR pairs. False discovery rates were estimated in a later analysis by permuting HLA or CMV assignments 20 times. In a later analysis, co-occurring TCRs were grouped using DBSCAN, and TCRdist sequence similarity was added for clustering within HLA-allele-positive subsets. Co-occurrence clustering excluded repertoires with fewer than 30,000 or more than 120,000 public chains, plus five with anomalous nucleotide sharing. TCRdb mirrors the immuneACCESS table, restricted to in-frame sequences. Some clones are absent from its copies; in checked studies, under half trace to an unresolved V gene, and the reason for the others is unknown. Clone size and V and J calls were adopted from that table, with D and trimming inferred from the DNA. This sample lists 100,000 to 150,000 clones; around 8.5% were detected once. The ten largest make up 4.5% to 7% of the sample.

Sequenced material: PBMCs. The sequence derives from a man aged 40-50 years in good health and CMV-seronegative. The chain is encoded by TRBV30 joined to TRBJ2-1; 11 junctional bases match TRBD2. The bases are TGTGCCTGGAATAGCGGGGGGGCCTCCTACAATGAGCAGTTCTTC. Translation gives CAWNSGGASYNEQFF.